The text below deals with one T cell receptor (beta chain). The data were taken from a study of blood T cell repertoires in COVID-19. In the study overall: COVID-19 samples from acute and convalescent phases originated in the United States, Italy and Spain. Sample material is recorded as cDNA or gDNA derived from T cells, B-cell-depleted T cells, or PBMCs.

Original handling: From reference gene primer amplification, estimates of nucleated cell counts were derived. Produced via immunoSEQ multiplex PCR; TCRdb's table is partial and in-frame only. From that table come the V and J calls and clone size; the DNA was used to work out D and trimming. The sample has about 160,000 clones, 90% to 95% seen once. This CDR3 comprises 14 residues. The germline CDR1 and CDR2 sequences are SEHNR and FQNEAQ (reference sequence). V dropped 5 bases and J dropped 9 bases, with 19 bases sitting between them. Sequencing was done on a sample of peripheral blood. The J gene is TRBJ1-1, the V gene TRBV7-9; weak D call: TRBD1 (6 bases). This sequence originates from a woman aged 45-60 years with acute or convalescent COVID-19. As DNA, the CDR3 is TGTGCCAGCAGCAAGGACAGCGCCGGATTGAAAGCTTTCTTT. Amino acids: CASSKDSAGLKAFF.